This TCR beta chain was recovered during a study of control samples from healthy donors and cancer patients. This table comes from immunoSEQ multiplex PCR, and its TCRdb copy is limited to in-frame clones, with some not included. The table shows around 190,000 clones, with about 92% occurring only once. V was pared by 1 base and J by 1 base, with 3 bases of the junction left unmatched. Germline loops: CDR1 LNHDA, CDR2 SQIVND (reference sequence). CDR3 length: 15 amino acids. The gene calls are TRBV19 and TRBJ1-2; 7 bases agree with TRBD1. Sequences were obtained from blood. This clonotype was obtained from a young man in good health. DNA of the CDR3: TGTGCCAGTAGTATAGGGGACAGAATTAACTATGGCTACACCTTC. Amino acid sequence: CASSIGDRINYGYTF.